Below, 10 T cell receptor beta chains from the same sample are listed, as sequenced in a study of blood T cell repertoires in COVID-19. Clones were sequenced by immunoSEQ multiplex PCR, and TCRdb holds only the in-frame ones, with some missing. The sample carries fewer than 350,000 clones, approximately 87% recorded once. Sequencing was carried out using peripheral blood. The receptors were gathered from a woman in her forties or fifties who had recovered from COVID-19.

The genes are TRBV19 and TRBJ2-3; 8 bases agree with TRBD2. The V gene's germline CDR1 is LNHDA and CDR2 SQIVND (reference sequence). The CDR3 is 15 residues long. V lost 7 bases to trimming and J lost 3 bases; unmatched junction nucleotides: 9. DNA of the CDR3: TGTGCCAGTAACAGCGGTAGCGGGATAACAGATACGCAGTATTTT. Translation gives CASNSGSGITDTQYF.

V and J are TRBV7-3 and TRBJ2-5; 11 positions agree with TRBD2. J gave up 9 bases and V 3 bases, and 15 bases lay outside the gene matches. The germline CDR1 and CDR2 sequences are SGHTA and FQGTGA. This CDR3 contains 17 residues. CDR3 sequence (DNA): TGTGCCAGCAGCTTCCGGCTAGCGGGAGGATCTTTGGAGGCCCAGTACTTC. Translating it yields CASSFRLAGGSLEAQYF.

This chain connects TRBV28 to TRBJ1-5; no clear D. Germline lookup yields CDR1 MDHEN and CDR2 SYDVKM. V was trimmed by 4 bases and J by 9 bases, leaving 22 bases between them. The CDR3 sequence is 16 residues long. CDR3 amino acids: CASSSRTEGLVPPQHF. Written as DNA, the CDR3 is TGTGCCAGCAGTTCCCGGACCGAGGGTTTGGTTCCGCCCCAGCATTTT.

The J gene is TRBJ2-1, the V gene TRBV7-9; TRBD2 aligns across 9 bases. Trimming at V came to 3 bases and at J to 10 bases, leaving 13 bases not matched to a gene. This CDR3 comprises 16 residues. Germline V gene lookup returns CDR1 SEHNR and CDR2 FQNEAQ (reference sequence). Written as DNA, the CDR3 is TGTGCCAGCAGCTTTGGGTCAGGCGGTGCGGGAGGGGAGCAGTTCTTC. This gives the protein CASSFGSGGAGGEQFF.

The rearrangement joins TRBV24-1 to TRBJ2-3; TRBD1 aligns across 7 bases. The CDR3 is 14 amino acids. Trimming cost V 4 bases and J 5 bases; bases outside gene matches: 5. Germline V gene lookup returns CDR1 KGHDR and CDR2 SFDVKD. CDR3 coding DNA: TGTGCCACCAGTGACCACAGGGGAGAAGATACGCAGTATTTT. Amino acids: CATSDHRGEDTQYF.

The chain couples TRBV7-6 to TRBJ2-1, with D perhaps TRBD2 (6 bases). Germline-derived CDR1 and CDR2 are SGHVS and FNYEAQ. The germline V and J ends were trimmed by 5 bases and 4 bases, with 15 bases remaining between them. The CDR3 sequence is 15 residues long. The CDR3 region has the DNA TGTGCCAGCAGCCCAAGAGGGGCGGGGTACAATGAGCAGTTCTTC. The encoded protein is CASSPRGAGYNEQFF.

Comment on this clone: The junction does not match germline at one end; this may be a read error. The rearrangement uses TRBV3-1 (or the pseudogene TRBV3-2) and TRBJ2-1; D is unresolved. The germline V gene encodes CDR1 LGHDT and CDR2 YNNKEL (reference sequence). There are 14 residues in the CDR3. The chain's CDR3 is CASSRGPSHNEQFF. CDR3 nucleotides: TGTGCCAGCAGCCGAGGCCCCTCCCACAATGAGCAGTTCTTC.

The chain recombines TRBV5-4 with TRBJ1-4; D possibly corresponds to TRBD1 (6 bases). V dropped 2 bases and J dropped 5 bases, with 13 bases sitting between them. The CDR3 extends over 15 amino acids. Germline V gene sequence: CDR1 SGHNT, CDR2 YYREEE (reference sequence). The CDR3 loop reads CASSLGQIPNEKLFF. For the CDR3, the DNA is TGTGCCAGCAGCTTAGGACAGATCCCGAATGAAAAACTGTTTTTT.

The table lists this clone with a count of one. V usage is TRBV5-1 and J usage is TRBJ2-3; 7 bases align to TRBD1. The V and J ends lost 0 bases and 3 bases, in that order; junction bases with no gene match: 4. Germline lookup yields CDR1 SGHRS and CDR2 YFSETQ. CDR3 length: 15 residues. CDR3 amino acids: CASSLAQGVTDTQYF. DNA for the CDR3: TGCGCCAGCAGCTTGGCCCAGGGGGTAACAGATACGCAGTATTTT.

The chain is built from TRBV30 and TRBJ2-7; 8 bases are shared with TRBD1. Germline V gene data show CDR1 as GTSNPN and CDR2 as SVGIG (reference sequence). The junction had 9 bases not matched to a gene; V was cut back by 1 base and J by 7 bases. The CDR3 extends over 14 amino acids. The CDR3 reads CAWSDSRGLEEQYF. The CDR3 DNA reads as TGTGCCTGGAGTGACAGCAGGGGGCTAGAAGAGCAGTACTTC.